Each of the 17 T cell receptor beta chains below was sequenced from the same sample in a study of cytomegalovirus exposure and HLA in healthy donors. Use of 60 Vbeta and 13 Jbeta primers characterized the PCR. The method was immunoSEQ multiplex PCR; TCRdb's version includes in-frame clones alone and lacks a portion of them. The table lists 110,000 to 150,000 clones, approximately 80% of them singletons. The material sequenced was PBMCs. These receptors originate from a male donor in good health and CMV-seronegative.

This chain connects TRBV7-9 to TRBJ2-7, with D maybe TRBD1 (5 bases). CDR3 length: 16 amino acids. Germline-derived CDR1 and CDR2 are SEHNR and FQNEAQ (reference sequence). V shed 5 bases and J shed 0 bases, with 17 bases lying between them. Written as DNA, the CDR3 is TGTGCCAGCAGCCCGCGATTGGGGCTGACCTCCTACGAGCAGTACTTC. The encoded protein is CASSPRLGLTSYEQYF.

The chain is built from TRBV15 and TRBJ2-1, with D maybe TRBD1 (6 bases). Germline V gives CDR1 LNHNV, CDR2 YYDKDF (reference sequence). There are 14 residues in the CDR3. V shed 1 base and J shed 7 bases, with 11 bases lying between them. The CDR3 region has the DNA TGTGCCACCAGCAGAGGTTGGACAGAAAATGAGCAGTTCTTC. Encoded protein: CATSRGWTENEQFF.

In DNA form, the CDR3 reads TGTGCCAGCAGTGATTATGCCTCTGAAACTAGCACAGATACGCAGTATTTT. It encodes CASSDYASETSTDTQYF. The rearrangement links TRBV6-1 to TRBJ2-3; D remains ambiguous. V was cut by 3 bases and J by 0 bases, with 16 bases left in between. The CDR3 covers 17 residues. Germline CDR1 reads MNHNS; CDR2 reads SASEGT.

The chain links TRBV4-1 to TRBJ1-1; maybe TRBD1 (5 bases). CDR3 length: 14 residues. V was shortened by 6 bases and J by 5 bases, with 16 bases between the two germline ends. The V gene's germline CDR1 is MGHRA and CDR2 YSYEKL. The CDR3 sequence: CASRRGMGDTEAFF. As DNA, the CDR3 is TGCGCCAGCAGGCGGGGAATGGGGGATACTGAAGCTTTCTTT.

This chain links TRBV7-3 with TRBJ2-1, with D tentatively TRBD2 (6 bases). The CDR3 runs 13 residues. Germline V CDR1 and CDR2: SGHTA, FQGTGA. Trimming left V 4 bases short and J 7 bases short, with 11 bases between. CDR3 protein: CASSSGAGNEQFF. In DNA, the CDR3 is TGTGCCAGCAGCTCGGGAGCAGGGAATGAGCAGTTCTTC.

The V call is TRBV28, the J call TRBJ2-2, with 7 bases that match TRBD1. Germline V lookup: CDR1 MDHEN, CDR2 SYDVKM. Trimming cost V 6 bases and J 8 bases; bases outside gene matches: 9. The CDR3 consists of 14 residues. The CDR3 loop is CASSPGQVRGELFF. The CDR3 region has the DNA TGTGCCAGCAGCCCCGGACAGGTCAGGGGGGAGCTGTTTTTT. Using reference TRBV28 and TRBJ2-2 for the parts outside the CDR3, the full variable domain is DVKVTQSSRYLVKRTGEKVFLECVQDMDHENMFWYRQDPGLGLRLIYFSYDVKMKEKGDIPEGYSVSREKKERFSLILESASTNQTSMYLCASSPGQVRGELFFGEGSRLTVL.

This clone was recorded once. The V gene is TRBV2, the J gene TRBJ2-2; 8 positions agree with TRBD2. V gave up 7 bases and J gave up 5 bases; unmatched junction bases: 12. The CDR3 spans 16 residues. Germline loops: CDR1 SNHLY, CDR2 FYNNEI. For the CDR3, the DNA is TGTGCCAGCACCCTATACGGGGGGGCCCGGACCGGGGAGCTGTTTTTT. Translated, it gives CASTLYGGARTGELFF. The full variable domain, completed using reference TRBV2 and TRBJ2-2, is EPEVTQTPSHQVTQMGQEVILRCVPISNHLYFYWYRQILGQKVEFLVSFYNNEISEKSEIFDDQFSVERPDGSNFTLKIRSTKLEDSAMYFCASTLYGGARTGELFFGEGSRLTVL.

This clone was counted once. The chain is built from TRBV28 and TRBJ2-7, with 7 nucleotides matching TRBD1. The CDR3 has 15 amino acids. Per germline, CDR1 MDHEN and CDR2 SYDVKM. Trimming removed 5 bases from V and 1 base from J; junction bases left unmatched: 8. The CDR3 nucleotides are TGTGCCAGCAGTGTTGGGACAGCGACTTCCTACGAGCAGTACTTC. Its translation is CASSVGTATSYEQYF.

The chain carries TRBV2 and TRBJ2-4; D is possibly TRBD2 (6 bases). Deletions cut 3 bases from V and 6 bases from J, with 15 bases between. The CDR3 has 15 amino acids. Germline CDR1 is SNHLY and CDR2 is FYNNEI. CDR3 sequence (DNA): TGTGCCAGCAGTGAGGAGGGTAATCCCCCAAACATTCAGTACTTC. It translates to CASSEEGNPPNIQYF.

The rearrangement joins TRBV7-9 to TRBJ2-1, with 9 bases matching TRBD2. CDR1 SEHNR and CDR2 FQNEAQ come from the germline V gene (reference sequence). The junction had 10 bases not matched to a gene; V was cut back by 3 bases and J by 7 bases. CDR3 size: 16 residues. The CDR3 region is CASSFSSGRGTNEQFF. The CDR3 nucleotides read TGTGCCAGCAGCTTTAGTAGCGGGAGAGGGACAAATGAGCAGTTCTTC. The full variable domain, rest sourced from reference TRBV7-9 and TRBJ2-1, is DTGVSQNPRHKITKRGQNVTFRCDPISEHNRLYWYRQTLGQGPEFLTYFQNEAQLEKSRLLSDRFSAERPKGSFSTLEIQRTEQGDSAMYLCASSFSSGRGTNEQFFGPGTRLTVL.

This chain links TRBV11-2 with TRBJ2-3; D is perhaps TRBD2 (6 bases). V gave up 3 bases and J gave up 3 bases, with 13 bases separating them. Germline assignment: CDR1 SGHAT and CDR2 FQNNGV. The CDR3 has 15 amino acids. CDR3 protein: CASSLGREKTDTQYF. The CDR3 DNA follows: TGTGCCAGCAGCTTGGGACGGGAGAAGACAGATACGCAGTATTTT. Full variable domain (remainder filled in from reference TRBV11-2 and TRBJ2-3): EAGVAQSPRYKIIEKRQSVAFWCNPISGHATLYWYQQILGQGPKLLIQFQNNGVVDDSQLPKDRFSAERLKGVDSTLKIQPAKLEDSAVYLCASSLGREKTDTQYFGPGTRLTVL.

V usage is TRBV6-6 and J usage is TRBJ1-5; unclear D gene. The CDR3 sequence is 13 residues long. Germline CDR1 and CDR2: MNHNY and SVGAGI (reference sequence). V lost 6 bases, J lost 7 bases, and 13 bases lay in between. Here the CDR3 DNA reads TGTGCCAGCAGCCCATCCAAAGCACAGCCCCAGCATTTT. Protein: CASSPSKAQPQHF.

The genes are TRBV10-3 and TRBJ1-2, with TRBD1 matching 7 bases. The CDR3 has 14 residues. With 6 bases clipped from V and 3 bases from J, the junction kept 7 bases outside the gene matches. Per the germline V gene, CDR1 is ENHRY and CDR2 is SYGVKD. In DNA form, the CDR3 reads TGTGCCATCAGAGCGACAGGGTCTGACTATGGCTACACCTTC. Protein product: CAIRATGSDYGYTF.

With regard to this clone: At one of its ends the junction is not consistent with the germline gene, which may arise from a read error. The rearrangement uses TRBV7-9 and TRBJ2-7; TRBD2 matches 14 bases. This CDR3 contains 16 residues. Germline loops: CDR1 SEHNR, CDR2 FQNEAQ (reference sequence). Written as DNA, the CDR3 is TGTTCCAGCAGCTTAGGACTAGCGGGGGGCCCCAACGAGCAGTACTTC. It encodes CSSSLGLAGGPNEQYF.

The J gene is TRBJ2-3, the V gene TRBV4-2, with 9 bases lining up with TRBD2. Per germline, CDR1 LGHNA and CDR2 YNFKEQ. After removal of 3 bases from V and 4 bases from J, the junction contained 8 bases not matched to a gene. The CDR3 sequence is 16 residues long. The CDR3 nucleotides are TGTGCCAGCAGCCAGGTAGCGGGAGACCCTTCAGATACGCAGTATTTT. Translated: CASSQVAGDPSDTQYF.

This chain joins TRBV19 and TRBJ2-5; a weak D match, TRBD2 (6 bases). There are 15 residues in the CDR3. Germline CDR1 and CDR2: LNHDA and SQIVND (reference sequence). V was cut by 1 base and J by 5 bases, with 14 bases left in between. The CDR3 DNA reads TGTGCCAGTAGTATAGCGTTATACGGGAGTGAGACCCAGTACTTC. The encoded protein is CASSIALYGSETQYF.

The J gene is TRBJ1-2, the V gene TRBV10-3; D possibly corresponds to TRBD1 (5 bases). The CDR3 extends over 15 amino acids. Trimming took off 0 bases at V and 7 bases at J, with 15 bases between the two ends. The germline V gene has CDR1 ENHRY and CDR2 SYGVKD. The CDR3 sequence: CAISESTQGEVGYTF. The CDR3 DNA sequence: TGTGCCATCAGTGAGTCGACTCAAGGGGAAGTTGGCTACACCTTC.